The 21 T cell receptor beta chains below come from one sample, sequenced in a study of T cell responses to AZD1222 COVID-19 vaccine. Only in-frame clones appear in the TCRdb table, and some are missing; sequencing was by immunoSEQ multiplex PCR. Altogether some 97,000 clones are present, approximately 87% being singletons, with the ten largest covering approximately 3.3%. This material consisted of peripheral blood, taken on day 0 of AZD1222 vaccination. The source is an adult in good health.

In DNA form, the CDR3 reads TGTGCCAGCAGCTTAGAGTGGACTAGTAGCACTGAAGCTTTCTTT. This codes for CASSLEWTSSTEAFF. The chain carries TRBV7-8 and TRBJ1-1, with D unresolved. Germline CDR1 reads SGHVS; CDR2 reads FQNEAQ. V was shortened by 1 base and J by 4 bases, with 13 bases between the two germline ends. This CDR3 comprises 15 residues.

The chain uses TRBV19 and TRBJ1-5; 10 bases agree with TRBD1. CDR3 size: 15 residues. Germline V gene lookup returns CDR1 LNHDA and CDR2 SQIVND (reference sequence). V shed 5 bases and J 7 bases; nucleotides not matched to a gene: 8. DNA for the CDR3: TGTGCCAGTAGTCCAGACAGGGGGCGAAGGCAGCCCCAGCATTTT. This encodes CASSPDRGRRQPQHF.

The rearrangement uses TRBV5-4 and TRBJ1-1, with 8 bases matching TRBD1. The V segment lost 0 bases and the J segment 10 bases; nucleotides outside the gene matches: 14. Germline lookup yields CDR1 SGHNT and CDR2 YYREEE (reference sequence). This CDR3 spans 16 amino acids. The CDR3 coding sequence is TGTGCCAGCAGCTTGGCCCCAGGGGGCGTCCTTTTGTTAGCTTTCTTT. Translating it yields CASSLAPGGVLLLAFF. Supplemented by reference TRBV5-4 and TRBJ1-1, the full variable domain reads ETGVTQSPTHLIKTRGQQVTLRCSSQSGHNTVSWYQQALGQGPQFIFQYYREEENGRGNFPPRFSGLQFPNYSSELNVNALELDDSALYLCASSLAPGGVLLLAFFGQGTRLTVV.

In its sample, this clone was seen a few times. The rearrangement joins TRBV18 to TRBJ2-5; possibly TRBD1 for D (6 bases). CDR1 and CDR2 from the germline V gene are KGHSH and LQKENI. V was shortened by 3 bases and J by 8 bases, with 13 bases between the two germline ends. The CDR3 length is 13 residues. CDR3 sequence: CASSPDQGGTQYF. CDR3 bases: TGTGCCAGCTCACCGGACCAAGGGGGAACCCAGTACTTC. Together with reference TRBV18 and TRBJ2-5, the CDR3 gives the full variable domain: NAGVMQNPRHLVRRRGQEARLRCSPMKGHSHVYWYRQLPEEGLKFMVYLQKENIIDESGMPKERFSAEFPKEGPSILRIQQVVRGDSAAYFCASSPDQGGTQYFGPGTRLLVL.

The J gene is TRBJ1-4, the V gene TRBV18; TRBD1 might be the D (5 bases). Germline V gene lookup returns CDR1 KGHSH and CDR2 LQKENI. CDR3 size: 14 residues. Trimming stripped 4 bases from V and 8 bases from J, with 14 bases between. CDR3 amino acids: CASSRGQAGEKLFF. DNA for the CDR3: TGTGCCAGCTCACGGGGCCAAGCGGGGGAAAAACTGTTTTTT.

The chain employs TRBV7-6 and TRBJ2-5; D is tentatively TRBD1 or TRBD2 (5 bases each). Germline values: CDR1 SGHVS, CDR2 FNYEAQ. V was pared by 4 bases and J by 4 bases, with 19 bases between. The CDR3 runs to 16 residues. The CDR3 spells CASSSPPPGAGETQYF. As DNA, the CDR3 is TGTGCCAGCAGCTCCCCCCCGCCCGGGGCGGGAGAGACCCAGTACTTC.

The V and J genes are TRBV27 and TRBJ2-5; D unresolved. Germline CDR1 is MNHEY and CDR2 is SMNVEV (reference sequence). V was trimmed by 2 bases and J by 7 bases, leaving 11 bases between them. This CDR3 comprises 13 residues. CDR3 in DNA: TGTGCCAGCAGTTTAAGGCCCGCAGGGACCCAGTACTTC. Its protein product is CASSLRPAGTQYF.

The chain combines TRBV5-1 with TRBJ2-5; TRBD1 matches 7 bases. Germline V gene lookup returns CDR1 SGHRS and CDR2 YFSETQ. J was trimmed by 3 bases and V by 4 bases; bases with no gene match: 6. The CDR3 is 14 amino acids. The CDR3 region is CASSPGQREETQYF. DNA of the CDR3: TGCGCCAGCAGCCCGGGACAGAGGGAAGAGACCCAGTACTTC.

The V call is TRBV4-3, the J call TRBJ1-2, with TRBD1 identical over 7 bases. Germline V gene lookup returns CDR1 LGHNA and CDR2 YSLEER. The CDR3 length is 16 residues. Germline trimming cut 0 bases from V and 8 bases from J; bases unmatched to any gene: 12. The CDR3 is CASSQDLTGRIRGYTF. CDR3 nucleotide sequence: TGCGCCAGCAGCCAAGATTTGACAGGGAGGATACGGGGCTACACCTTC.

Points on this clone: In the same sample, other DNA sequences code for this CDR3. The V and J genes are TRBV12-3 or TRBV12-4 and TRBJ1-2; TRBD1 might be the D (5 bases). V lost 5 bases and J 1 base, leaving 8 bases between the germline ends. This CDR3 comprises 13 residues. CDR3 protein: CASSPDSNYGYTF. CDR3 coding DNA: TGTGCCAGCAGTCCCGACAGTAACTATGGCTACACCTTC.

The chain couples TRBV5-1 to TRBJ2-5; tentative D call: TRBD1 (5 bases). The germline V gene has CDR1 SGHRS and CDR2 YFSETQ. The CDR3 length is 14 residues. The V end was cut by 6 bases, the J end by 3 bases, with 15 bases between. CDR3 coding DNA: TGCGCCAGCAATAATGGGCTAGGGGAAGAGACCCAGTACTTC. Translating it yields CASNNGLGEETQYF.

The CDR3: CATSRADRFYGYTF. CDR3 DNA sequence: TGTGCCACCAGCAGAGCGGACAGATTCTATGGCTACACCTTC. J is TRBJ1-2 and V is TRBV15, with D possibly TRBD1 on 6 matching bases. This CDR3 is 14 amino acids long. V shed 1 base and J shed 4 bases, with 10 bases lying between them. Per the germline V gene, CDR1 is LNHNV and CDR2 is YYDKDF (reference sequence).

This chain links TRBV4-3 with TRBJ2-1; the D gene is possibly TRBD1 (6 bases). CDR1 is LGHNA and CDR2 is YSLEER in the germline V gene. V was pared by 0 bases and J by 7 bases, with 16 bases between. This CDR3 is 16 amino acids long. CDR3: CASSQDLGTTANEQFF. DNA for the CDR3: TGCGCCAGCAGCCAAGATCTAGGGACAACTGCGAATGAGCAGTTCTTC.

The chain uses TRBV6-6 and TRBJ1-2, with 7 bases aligning to TRBD1. Unmatched junction bases numbered 7, after V lost 6 bases and J lost 6 bases. The germline V gene has CDR1 MNHNY and CDR2 SVGAGI (reference sequence). This CDR3 is 13 amino acids long. CDR3 coding DNA: TGTGCCAGCAGCCAAGACAGGGATGATGGCTACACCTTC. Protein sequence: CASSQDRDDGYTF.

The V and J genes are TRBV5-6 and TRBJ1-3; D is undetermined. The V end was cut by 3 bases, the J end by 0 bases, with 13 bases between. CDR1 is SGHDT, CDR2 YYEEEE, per germline. This CDR3 contains 16 residues. As DNA, the CDR3 is TGTGCCAGCAGCTCCCGGGTCCGCAGCTCTGGAAACACCATATATTTT. This sequence encodes CASSSRVRSSGNTIYF.

The gene calls are TRBV11-3 and TRBJ2-1; TRBD2 is a possible D gene (6 bases). Trimming cost V 1 base and J 8 bases, with 9 bases left between them. This CDR3 contains 13 residues. Germline CDR1 is SGHNT and CDR2 is YENEEA. CDR3 sequence reads: CASSLGPGDEQFF. As DNA, the CDR3 is TGTGCCAGCAGCTTAGGCCCGGGGGATGAGCAGTTCTTC.

This clone was observed a single time. This sequence joins TRBV2 and TRBJ1-2; D gene unclear. This CDR3 comprises 11 residues. V shed 6 bases and J shed 6 bases, with 8 bases lying between them. The germline V gene has CDR1 SNHLY and CDR2 FYNNEI. CDR3 sequence (DNA): TGTGCCAGCAGGATGGGAAATGGCTACACCTTC. Its translation: CASRMGNGYTF.

The gene calls are TRBV4-1 and TRBJ1-2; unclear D gene. This CDR3 contains 12 residues. CDR1 and CDR2 (germline): MGHRA, YSYEKL. Trimming removed 1 base from V and 5 bases from J, with 5 bases in between. The CDR3 nucleotides read TGCGCCAGCAGCCAAGGTCAATATGGCTACACCTTC. It is translated as CASSQGQYGYTF.

This clone is medium-sized. The chain combines TRBV5-5 with TRBJ1-4; D perhaps matches TRBD1 (5 bases). Trimming took off 2 bases at V and 7 bases at J, with 15 bases between the two ends. This CDR3 is built from 15 residues. The V gene's germline CDR1 is SGHKS and CDR2 YYEKEE (reference sequence). CDR3 residues: CASSFLVQGPEKLFF. The CDR3, as DNA: TGTGCCAGCAGCTTTCTTGTGCAGGGCCCTGAAAAACTGTTTTTT.

The chain employs TRBV7-9 and TRBJ1-5; maybe TRBD1 (5 bases). Germline CDR1 reads SEHNR; CDR2 reads FQNEAQ (reference sequence). Trimming cost V 5 bases and J 7 bases, with 12 bases left between them. The length of the CDR3 is 13 residues. This chain's CDR3 is CASSTGGRQPQHF. The DNA of the CDR3 is TGTGCCAGCAGCACAGGTGGGAGGCAGCCCCAGCATTTT. Combining the CDR3 with reference TRBV7-9 and TRBJ1-5 gives the whole variable domain DTGVSQNPRHKITKRGQNVTFRCDPISEHNRLYWYRQTLGQGPEFLTYFQNEAQLEKSRLLSDRFSAERPKGSFSTLEIQRTEQGDSAMYLCASSTGGRQPQHFGDGTRLSIL.

This chain links TRBV4-3 with TRBJ2-7; D is unclear. The length of the CDR3 is 15 residues. The V and J ends lost 0 bases and 4 bases respectively, with 13 bases between them. Germline V gene data show CDR1 as LGHNA and CDR2 as YSLEER. The CDR3 region is CASSQDRPGRYEQYF. CDR3 in DNA: TGCGCCAGCAGCCAAGATCGTCCAGGCCGGTACGAGCAGTACTTC.